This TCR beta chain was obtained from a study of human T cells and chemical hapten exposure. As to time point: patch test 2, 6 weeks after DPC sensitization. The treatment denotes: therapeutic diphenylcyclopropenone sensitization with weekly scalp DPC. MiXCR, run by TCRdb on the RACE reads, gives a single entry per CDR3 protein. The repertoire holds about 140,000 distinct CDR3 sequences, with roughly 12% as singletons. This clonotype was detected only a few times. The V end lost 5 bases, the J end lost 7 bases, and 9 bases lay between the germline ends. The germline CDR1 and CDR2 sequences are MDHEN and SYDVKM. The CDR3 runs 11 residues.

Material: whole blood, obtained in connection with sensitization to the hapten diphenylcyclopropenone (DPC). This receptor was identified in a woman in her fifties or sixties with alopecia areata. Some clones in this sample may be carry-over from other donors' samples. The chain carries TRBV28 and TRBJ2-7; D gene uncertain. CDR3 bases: TGTGCCAGCAGTACCCAAGTGGAGCAGTACTTC. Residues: CASSTQVEQYF.